The T cell receptor beta chain described here comes from a study of technical replicates of blood from several donors. Profiled with immunoSEQ multiplex PCR; TCRdb holds only in-frame clones, not every one. This table holds 90,000 to 100,000 clones, 90% to 96% found once. CDR3 length: 11 amino acids. Germline values: CDR1 DFQATT, CDR2 SNEGSKA (reference sequence). V lost 4 bases, J lost 8 bases, and 11 bases lay in between. The sequence was obtained from a human donor in good health. The rearrangement uses TRBV20-1 and TRBJ1-2; D gene unclear. The sequenced sample consisted of T cells isolated from PBMCs. DNA for the CDR3: TGCAGTGCTAAAGGTTGGGAGGGCTACACCTTC. Its protein product is CSAKGWEGYTF.